The T cell receptor beta chain described here comes from a study of blood T cell repertoires in COVID-19. Study summary: From T cells, B-cell-depleted T cells, or PBMCs came the material, which was cDNA or gDNA.

Sequenced by immunoSEQ multiplex PCR; TCRdb stores in-frame clones only, minus some. This sample has roughly 200,000 clones, with roughly 88% found just once. Those enrolled, adults aged 18 to 89 years, came from fewer than 25 US areas. Cohort assignment relied on participant-reported clinical history. Two negative PCRs, clearance, or symptom resolution had been documented for recovered Cohort 3 donors. The germline gives CDR1 LGHDT, CDR2 YNNKEL (reference sequence). Trimming stripped 0 bases from V and 3 bases from J, with 8 bases between. The CDR3 runs to 15 residues. Material: PBMCs or T cells enriched from blood (not recorded which). This chain links TRBV3-1 (or the pseudogene TRBV3-2) with TRBJ1-4, with D perhaps matching TRBD1 (6 bases). The clonotype originates from a woman in her thirties who had recovered from COVID-19. The CDR3 loop is CASSQDRGANEKLFF. The CDR3, as DNA: TGTGCCAGCAGCCAAGACAGGGGTGCTAATGAAAAACTGTTTTTT.